A selection of T cell receptor beta chains follows, all from one sample in a study of blood T cell repertoires in COVID-19. The assay was immunoSEQ multiplex PCR, and TCRdb's table has in-frame clones only and misses some. The sample holds a few hundred thousand clones, roughly 90% seen once. Source material: peripheral blood. The receptors stem from a woman aged 30 to 39 with COVID-19, enrolled during active disease. Each CDR3 is given with its conserved first and last residue. The order of the fields is D gene, clone size, V gene, J gene, CDR3 DNA, CDR3 protein. A D gene is named only where the DNA matches it firmly. Clone size appears in some rows only: once, few, many, or a class for an expanded clone.

TRBD2	NA	TRBV10-2	TRBJ2-3	TGCGCCAGCAGTGAGGCGGGGGGGCATGATACGCAGTATTTT	CASSEAGGHDTQYF
TRBD2	once	TRBV18	TRBJ2-2	TGTGCCAGCTCACGTTCAGAGCGGGGGTACGCCGGGGAGCTGTTTTTT	CASSRSERGYAGELFF
TRBD2	NA	TRBV6-5	TRBJ2-1	TGTGCCAGCAGTTACGCCAGCGGGAGTGGGGTCGGTGAGCAGTTCTTC	CASSYASGSGVGEQFF
TRBD2	NA	TRBV28	TRBJ2-3	TGTGCCAGCAGTTTAGGCGGGGGGCGCACAGATACGCAGTATTTT	CASSLGGGRTDTQYF
TRBD2	NA	TRBV7-2	TRBJ2-5	TGTGCCAGCAGCTTTGGGCGGGAGAAAGAGACCCAGTACTTC	CASSFGREKETQYF
NA	once	TRBV19	TRBJ1-1	TGTGCCAGTAGCGGGTCTCCGAACACTGAAGCTTTCTTT	CASSGSPNTEAFF
TRBD1	NA	TRBV27	TRBJ1-6	TGTGCCAGCAGTATAGCCGGGACAGGGGGCGGGTCACCCCTCCACTTT	CASSIAGTGGGSPLHF
NA	NA	TRBV30	TRBJ1-5	TGTGCCTTCTCGTCAGGGGCCCAGCCCCAGCATTTT	CAFSSGAQPQHF
NA	NA	TRBV4-1	TRBJ2-1	TGCGCCAGCAGCCTCGGGTGGGGCGGGAAAGGCAATGAGCAGTTCTTC	CASSLGWGGKGNEQFF
TRBD2	NA	TRBV6-1	TRBJ2-1	TGTGCCAGCAGTGACCGGACTAGCGGGTACAATGAGCAGTTCTTC	CASSDRTSGYNEQFF
NA	once	TRBV14	TRBJ2-2	TGTGCCAGCAGCCGGACGGGAACCGGGGAGCTGTTTTTT	CASSRTGTGELFF
TRBD1	NA	TRBV6-8	TRBJ2-5	TGTGCCAGCCGATCACCTTGGACAGGGGGCGACCCGCTCCGGGAGACCCAGTACTTC	CASRSPWTGGDPLRETQYF
NA	NA	TRBV29-1	TRBJ2-1	TGCAGCGTAAAACCGCGGCTAGCCGATGAGCAGTTCTTC	CSVKPRLADEQFF
NA	NA	TRBV5-5	TRBJ2-7	TGTGCCAGCAGCTTGGTTTGGCAACCGTCCGAGCAGTACTTC	CASSLVWQPSEQYF
TRBD1	NA	TRBV28	TRBJ2-7	TGTGCCAGCAGTTCCGCCGGGACAGACTCCTACGAGCAGTACTTC	CASSSAGTDSYEQYF
TRBD1	NA	TRBV5-1	TRBJ1-5	TGCGCCAGCAGCTTGGGGGACAGGGGAGGTCAGCCCCAGCATTTT	CASSLGDRGGQPQHF
NA	NA	TRBV6-5	TRBJ1-1	TGTGCCAGCAGGCGAATCTCTCCTGAGAACACTGAAGCTTTCTTT	CASRRISPENTEAFF
TRBD2	NA	TRBV7-2	TRBJ2-7	TGTGCCTCACAAGCCCAGCGGGGGACCTACGAGCAGTACTTC	CASQAQRGTYEQYF
NA	once	TRBV5-6	TRBJ1-6	TGTGCCAGCAGCTTGGGTGGGGGCGCTGGGAATTCACCCCTCCACTTT	CASSLGGGAGNSPLHF
TRBD1	NA	TRBV18	TRBJ2-7	TGTGCCAGCTCACCACCATCGGGACAGGGTTTCGAGCAGTACTTC	CASSPPSGQGFEQYF
TRBD1	NA	TRBV27	TRBJ1-4	TGTGCCAGCAGAAGGACAGGCAATGAAAAACTGTTTTTT	CASRRTGNEKLFF
NA	NA	TRBV5-4	TRBJ1-1	TGTGCCAGCAGCTTGCGCAGGGGCGCTGAAGCTTTCTTT	CASSLRRGAEAFF
TRBD1	once	TRBV5-4	TRBJ1-1	TGTGCCAGCAGCTTGGGACAGGGGTTTGAAGCTTTCTTT	CASSLGQGFEAFF
NA	NA	TRBV28	TRBJ1-5	TGTGCCAGCAGTTTGGAGGGGACGCAGCCCCAGCATTTT	CASSLEGTQPQHF
TRBD1	NA	TRBV11-2	TRBJ1-2	TGTGCCAGCAGCTTAAGGACAGGGACTATCTATGGCTACACCTTC	CASSLRTGTIYGYTF
TRBD2	once	TRBV19	TRBJ2-3	TGTGCCAGTAGTGGGCTAGCGGTAGATACGCAGTATTTT	CASSGLAVDTQYF
TRBD2	NA	TRBV5-1	TRBJ2-3	TGCGCCAGCAGCCTCGGACTAGCGGGACTCACAGATACGCAGTATTTT	CASSLGLAGLTDTQYF
NA	NA	TRBV7-9	TRBJ2-3	TGTGCCAGCAGCCTTAGGACAGCGGCAAGCACAGATACGCAGTATTTT	CASSLRTAASTDTQYF
TRBD2	NA	TRBV10-3	TRBJ2-5	TGTGCCATCAGTGCAGGGACTAGCGGACAAGAGACCCAGTACTTC	CAISAGTSGQETQYF
NA	NA	TRBV7-2	TRBJ2-7	TGTGCCAGCAGCTTAGCGAGGGGGCCGAGTCAGGGGGGTGCCTACGAGCAGTACTTC	CASSLARGPSQGGAYEQYF
NA	NA	TRBV6-2/TRBV6-3	TRBJ1-5	TGTGCCAGCAGTTCCAGAAATAGCAATCAGCCCCAGCATTTT	CASSSRNSNQPQHF
NA	NA	TRBV5-1	TRBJ2-3	TGCGCCAGCAGCTTGGATGCAGGGGTGGTGGTGGCAGATACGCAGTATTTT	CASSLDAGVVVADTQYF
TRBD2	once	TRBV5-1	TRBJ2-2	TGCGCCAGCAGCTTTAGCGGGCGCAACACCGGGGAGCTGTTTTTT	CASSFSGRNTGELFF
NA	NA	TRBV5-1	TRBJ2-5	TGCGCCAGCAGTCTGTACCAAGAGACCCAGTACTTC	CASSLYQETQYF
TRBD2	NA	TRBV19	TRBJ2-1	TGTGCCAGTAGTCCCGGACTAGCGGACGCCGTCTTTGGCTACAATGAGCAGTTCTTC	CASSPGLADAVFGYNEQFF
NA	NA	TRBV19	TRBJ2-1	TGTGCCAGTAGTAGTGGCAGTTACAATGAGCAGTTCTTC	CASSSGSYNEQFF
NA	NA	TRBV5-1	TRBJ1-1	TGCGCCAGCAGCTTCCGCGGAAGTAGCACTGAAGCTTTCTTT	CASSFRGSSTEAFF